Following are 21 T cell receptor beta chains from one sample sequenced in a study of technical replicates of blood from a few donors. Sequencing used immunoSEQ multiplex PCR; TCRdb keeps in-frame clones, though not all of them. The sample holds some 80,000 clones, approximately 96% seen once. Sequencing input: T cells isolated from PBMCs. These receptors came from a human donor in good health.

The V gene is TRBV10-2, the J gene TRBJ1-1; D perhaps matches TRBD1 (5 bases). V was shortened by 6 bases and J by 0 bases, with 8 bases between the two germline ends. The CDR3 consists of 13 residues. Germline V CDR1 and CDR2: WSHSY, SAAADI. DNA for the CDR3: TGCGCCAGCAGGGACACCCTGAACACTGAAGCTTTCTTT. Encoded protein: CASRDTLNTEAFF.

CDR3 residues: CASSLTGSNQPQHF. CDR3 DNA: TGTGCCAGCAGTCTGACAGGGAGCAATCAGCCCCAGCATTTT. The chain employs TRBV27 and TRBJ1-5, with TRBD1 matching 7 bases. J was trimmed by 1 base and V by 5 bases; bases with no gene match: 2. This CDR3 is 14 amino acids long. CDR1 and CDR2 from the germline V gene are MNHEY and SMNVEV (reference sequence).

The V gene is TRBV7-9, the J gene TRBJ2-3, with D possibly TRBD2 on 5 matching bases. The CDR3 extends over 15 amino acids. Looked up from germline, CDR1 is SEHNR and CDR2 is FQNEAQ (reference sequence). Trimming pared 4 bases from V and 6 bases from J, leaving 17 bases between. The CDR3 region is CASSSGLVLLDTQYF. CDR3 DNA: TGTGCCAGCAGCTCCGGACTGGTGCTATTGGATACGCAGTATTTT.

Written as DNA, the CDR3 is TGCGCCAGCAGCCAAGAAGGGACTAGCGGGAGTTTCTCCTACAATGAGCAGTTCTTC. Translated, it gives CASSQEGTSGSFSYNEQFF. The rearrangement uses TRBV4-1 and TRBJ2-1, with 14 bases aligning to TRBD2. Losses at the gene ends were 0 bases for V and 0 bases for J; bases not matched to a gene: 4. This CDR3 spans 19 amino acids. CDR1 is MGHRA and CDR2 is YSYEKL in the germline V gene.

J is TRBJ2-1 and V is TRBV7-9; 7 positions match TRBD1. This CDR3 is 17 amino acids long. The germline CDR1 and CDR2 sequences are SEHNR and FQNEAQ (reference sequence). J lost 4 bases, V lost 3 bases, and 12 bases had no gene match. In DNA, the CDR3 is TGTGCCAGCAGCTTCACCCCCGACAGGGATTTTTACAATGAGCAGTTCTTC. It is translated as CASSFTPDRDFYNEQFF. Combining the CDR3 with reference TRBV7-9 and TRBJ2-1 gives the whole variable domain DTGVSQNPRHKITKRGQNVTFRCDPISEHNRLYWYRQTLGQGPEFLTYFQNEAQLEKSRLLSDRFSAERPKGSFSTLEIQRTEQGDSAMYLCASSFTPDRDFYNEQFFGPGTRLTVL.

This chain joins TRBV2 and TRBJ1-2; D remains ambiguous. The length of the CDR3 is 12 residues. V shed 1 base and J shed 6 bases, with 6 bases lying between them. Germline V gives CDR1 SNHLY, CDR2 FYNNEI. Here the CDR3 reads CASSEVVDGYTF. As DNA, the CDR3 is TGTGCCAGCAGTGAAGTGGTAGATGGCTACACCTTC. Together with reference TRBV2 and TRBJ1-2, the CDR3 gives the full variable domain: EPEVTQTPSHQVTQMGQEVILRCVPISNHLYFYWYRQILGQKVEFLVSFYNNEISEKSEIFDDQFSVERPDGSNFTLKIRSTKLEDSAMYFCASSEVVDGYTFGSGTRLTVV.

The V and J genes are TRBV13 and TRBJ2-7; 15 nucleotides align to TRBD2. This CDR3 spans 15 amino acids. Per the germline V gene, CDR1 is PRHDT and CDR2 is FYEKMQ (reference sequence). With V trimmed by 3 bases and J by 4 bases, 1 base remained unmatched. CDR3 protein: CASSFGLAGGYEQYF. Written as DNA, the CDR3 is TGTGCCAGCAGCTTTGGACTAGCGGGGGGGTACGAGCAGTACTTC.

This clone was observed a single time. V gene TRBV7-2 combines with J gene TRBJ1-4; D is perhaps TRBD1 (6 bases). CDR1 and CDR2 (germline): SGHTA, FQGNSA. The CDR3 consists of 15 residues. V was clipped by 5 bases and J by 6 bases, with 16 bases between them. The chain's CDR3 is CASSATGKGYEKLFF. DNA for the CDR3: TGTGCCAGCAGCGCTACAGGGAAGGGGTATGAAAAACTGTTTTTT.

The chain has TRBV10-1 and TRBJ2-1; 16 bases fit TRBD2. There are 18 residues in the CDR3. Germline V gene data show CDR1 as WNHNN and CDR2 as SYGVQD (reference sequence). With 3 bases clipped from V and 2 bases from J, the junction kept 4 bases outside the gene matches. CDR3 in amino acids: CASSDWGLAGGPYNEQFF. In DNA, the CDR3 is TGCGCCAGCAGTGATTGGGGACTAGCGGGAGGGCCCTACAATGAGCAGTTCTTC.

The chain has TRBV19 and TRBJ2-6; tentatively, D is TRBD1 (5 bases). The CDR3 contains 18 residues. Germline V gene lookup returns CDR1 LNHDA and CDR2 SQIVND (reference sequence). Trimming left V 3 bases short and J 0 bases short, with 15 bases between. For the CDR3, the DNA is TGTGCCAGTAGTATTCAGAGACAGCTAAGCTCTGGGGCCAACGTCCTGACTTTC. It is translated as CASSIQRQLSSGANVLTF.

The chain combines TRBV2 with TRBJ1-5; 7 bases fit TRBD1. The CDR3 runs to 13 residues. Unmatched junction bases numbered 0, after V lost 7 bases and J lost 0 bases. In germline, CDR1 is SNHLY, CDR2 FYNNEI. CDR3 nucleotides: TGTGCCAGCAACAGGGGTAGCAATCAGCCCCAGCATTTT. Its translation is CASNRGSNQPQHF.

The chain joins TRBV28 to TRBJ1-3; 7 nucleotides agree with TRBD1. Trimming removed 6 bases from V and 4 bases from J; junction bases left unmatched: 6. The CDR3 consists of 14 residues. CDR1 is MDHEN and CDR2 is SYDVKM in the germline V gene. CDR3 sequence reads: CASSLGTAGNTIYF. The CDR3 bases are TGTGCCAGCAGCCTAGGGACAGCCGGAAACACCATATATTTT.

The chain has TRBV10-3 and TRBJ2-2; 8 bases match TRBD2. CDR3 length: 16 residues. Germline lookup yields CDR1 ENHRY and CDR2 SYGVKD. The J segment lost 4 bases and the V segment lost 4 bases, leaving 8 bases of the junction unmatched. The CDR3 sequence is CAISVYREGGTGELFF. The CDR3 bases are TGTGCCATCAGTGTTTATCGGGAGGGAGGCACCGGGGAGCTGTTTTTT.

This rearrangement joins TRBV7-2 to TRBJ2-7, with 14 bases lining up with TRBD2. The V gene's germline CDR1 is SGHTA and CDR2 FQGNSA. The CDR3 is 14 amino acids. The V gene end was trimmed by 8 bases and the J gene end by 6 bases; junction bases not matched to a gene: 6. The chain's CDR3 is CASGLAGGKSEQYF. For the CDR3, the DNA is TGTGCCAGCGGACTAGCGGGAGGAAAGTCCGAGCAGTACTTC.

The V call is TRBV7-9, the J call TRBJ1-5, with D maybe TRBD1 (6 bases). The CDR3 covers 14 residues. V lost 2 bases and J lost 3, with 8 bases in between. Germline-derived CDR1 and CDR2 are SEHNR and FQNEAQ (reference sequence). The DNA of the CDR3 is TGTGCCAGCAGCTTATCAGGGGACAATCAGCCCCAGCATTTT. Translating it yields CASSLSGDNQPQHF.

This clone has only one observation. This chain uses TRBV27 with TRBJ2-5; D perhaps matches TRBD2 (5 bases). Germline CDR1 MNHEY, CDR2 SMNVEV (reference sequence). The CDR3 consists of 14 residues. Trimming pared 4 bases from V and 4 bases from J, leaving 13 bases between. The CDR3 spells CASSSLTSSETQYF. DNA for the CDR3: TGTGCCAGCAGTTCATTAACTAGTTCAGAGACCCAGTACTTC.

The chain couples TRBV4-1 to TRBJ1-5; D uncertain. The V gene lost 1 base and the J gene lost 2 bases, with 6 bases spanning the gap. The CDR3 runs 14 residues. Germline CDR1 and CDR2: MGHRA and YSYEKL. The CDR3: CASSQGQGNQPQHF. DNA for the CDR3: TGCGCCAGCAGCCAAGGGCAGGGCAATCAGCCCCAGCATTTT.

CDR3: CASSLAWREKLFF. As DNA, the CDR3 is TGTGCCAGCAGCTTGGCCTGGAGGGAAAAACTGTTTTTT. The chain couples TRBV5-6 to TRBJ1-4, with no clear D. V lost 0 bases and J lost 8, with 8 bases in between. This CDR3 is 13 amino acids long. CDR1 and CDR2 from the germline V gene are SGHDT and YYEEEE.

The chain carries TRBV6-4 and TRBJ1-1; TRBD1 agrees at 7 bases. The CDR3 has 13 amino acids. V shed 6 bases and J 3 bases; nucleotides not matched to a gene: 4. CDR1 is MRHNA, CDR2 SNTAGT, per germline. The CDR3 nucleotides read TGTGCCAGCAGCCCCAGGGGGGACACTGAAGCTTTCTTT. Its protein is CASSPRGDTEAFF.

V is TRBV14 and J is TRBJ1-2, with D possibly TRBD1 on 5 matching bases. CDR3 length: 15 residues. Trimming cost V 1 base and J 8 bases, with 17 bases left between them. CDR1 SGHDN and CDR2 FVKESK come from the germline V gene. The CDR3 DNA is TGTGCCAGCAGCCAAGGATCGGGCAGGGTTGACGGCTACACCTTC. Its protein is CASSQGSGRVDGYTF.

The V call is TRBV7-9, the J call TRBJ2-5; 11 positions agree with TRBD2. Germline loops: CDR1 SEHNR, CDR2 FQNEAQ (reference sequence). The CDR3 loop spans 16 amino acids. Trimming took 4 bases from V and 4 from J; bases not matched to a gene: 8. The CDR3 loop is CASSSRTSGFGETQYF. The CDR3 coding sequence is TGTGCCAGCAGCTCAAGGACTAGCGGGTTTGGAGAGACCCAGTACTTC.